These 14 T cell receptor beta chains were sequenced from one sample in a study of blood T cell repertoires in COVID-19 (dated by TCRdb to 2018 to 2020). The library was made by the immunoSEQ multiplex PCR assay. TCRdb provides this immuneACCESS table in a form limited to in-frame rearrangements. Some clones are lacking; in checked studies, under half of them reflect an unresolved V gene, and why the rest are absent is not known. For this sample the table gives 12,000 or so clones, of which over 55% were detected only once. In total, the top ten clones hold about 6% of the sample. Sequenced input: peripheral blood. These receptors were taken from a man in his 60s with COVID-19, enrolled during active disease.

The chain joins TRBV28 to TRBJ1-3; D is unclear. The CDR3 is made up of 11 amino acids. Trimming pared 8 bases from V and 8 bases from J, leaving 10 bases between. Germline CDR1 MDHEN, CDR2 SYDVKM. The CDR3 region is CASRDPDTIYF. The CDR3, as DNA: TGTGCCAGCCGCGATCCGGACACCATATATTTT.

The chain couples TRBV28 to TRBJ1-3; D uncertain. With 5 bases removed from V and 5 bases from J, the gap between germline ends came to 19 bases. Per germline, CDR1 MDHEN and CDR2 SYDVKM. There are 16 residues in the CDR3. The CDR3: CASSNLGYFGRNTIYF. DNA of the CDR3: TGTGCCAGCAGTAACCTCGGCTACTTCGGGAGAAACACCATATATTTT.

This clone has only a few counts. This chain uses TRBV2 with TRBJ1-2, with 7 bases identical to TRBD1. Trimming removed 6 bases from V and 2 bases from J; junction bases left unmatched: 12. CDR3 size: 16 residues. CDR1 is SNHLY and CDR2 is FYNNEI in the germline V gene. CDR3 bases: TGTGCCAGCAGGAAGGGGGAGTCGGGACAGAACTATGGCTACACCTTC. Translated: CASRKGESGQNYGYTF.

The chain combines TRBV16 with TRBJ1-2; 8 nucleotides agree with TRBD1. The V gene end was trimmed by 0 bases and the J gene end by 8 bases; junction bases not matched to a gene: 8. The germline V gene encodes CDR1 KGHSY and CDR2 FQNENV. There are 15 residues in the CDR3. The CDR3 DNA reads TGTGCCAGCAGCCAATCGAGGACAGGGAGAGAGGGCTACACCTTC. Protein: CASSQSRTGREGYTF.

This rearrangement joins TRBV19 to TRBJ2-1; 11 positions match TRBD2. The CDR3 loop spans 16 amino acids. Germline V gene lookup returns CDR1 LNHDA and CDR2 SQIVND (reference sequence). V lost 1 base, J lost 3 bases, and 2 bases stayed unmatched. This CDR3 reads CASSIALAGGYNEQFF. DNA of the CDR3: TGTGCCAGTAGTATAGCTCTAGCGGGAGGCTACAATGAGCAGTTCTTC.

This clone was detected only once. The V gene is TRBV14, the J gene TRBJ2-5; 7 positions agree with TRBD2. In germline, CDR1 is SGHDN, CDR2 FVKESK. This CDR3 is 19 amino acids long. V dropped 0 bases and J dropped 2; count of bases not matched to a gene: 15. The CDR3 DNA follows: TGTGCCAGCAGCCAAGATCCGGCGGGAGCCCCCCTCAGGCAAGAGACCCAGTACTTC. Translation: CASSQDPAGAPLRQETQYF.

The V and J genes are TRBV19 and TRBJ2-1; possibly TRBD1 for D (6 bases). V was shortened by 3 bases and J by 3 bases, with 18 bases between the two germline ends. The CDR3 length is 17 residues. Germline V gene data show CDR1 as LNHDA and CDR2 as SQIVND (reference sequence). The CDR3 DNA reads as TGTGCCAGTAGTATGAGGGGGACCGACGGGCTCTACAATGAGCAGTTCTTC. This sequence encodes CASSMRGTDGLYNEQFF.

The chain has TRBV4-3 and TRBJ1-4; no reliable D call. Looked up from germline, CDR1 is LGHNA and CDR2 is YSLEER. This CDR3 is built from 13 residues. V shed 4 bases and J shed 4 bases, with 7 bases lying between them. CDR3: CASSRADNEKLFF. The CDR3 DNA is TGCGCCAGCAGCCGGGCAGATAATGAAAAACTGTTTTTT.

V gene TRBV7-2 combines with J gene TRBJ1-1; perhaps TRBD1 as D (6 bases). Trimming removed 5 bases from V and 3 bases from J, with 19 bases in between. CDR1 and CDR2 from the germline V gene are SGHTA and FQGNSA. This CDR3 has 16 amino acids. In DNA, the CDR3 is TGTGCCAGCAGCCCCCGCCCAGGGGTAATCGACACTGAAGCTTTCTTT. It is translated as CASSPRPGVIDTEAFF.

As regards this clone: The sample contains more than one DNA sequence encoding this CDR3. The J gene is TRBJ1-1, the V gene TRBV27, with 8 nucleotides matching TRBD1. From germline, CDR1 is MNHEY and CDR2 SMNVEV (reference sequence). V shed 2 bases and J 5 bases; nucleotides not matched to a gene: 7. The CDR3 loop spans 15 amino acids. In nucleotides, the CDR3 is TGTGCCAGCAGTTTAGGACAGGGCTTGGGAACTGAAGCTTTCTTT. This sequence encodes CASSLGQGLGTEAFF.

This clone has more than one count but fewer than ten. This sequence joins TRBV9 and TRBJ2-1; 7 nucleotides match TRBD2. V was pared by 0 bases and J by 2 bases, with 5 bases of the junction left unmatched. CDR1 SGDLS and CDR2 YYNGEE come from the germline V gene. The CDR3 extends over 16 amino acids. The CDR3: CASSVGGGGPYNEQFF. For the CDR3, the DNA is TGTGCCAGCAGCGTAGGGGGCGGGGGTCCCTACAATGAGCAGTTCTTC.

The V and J genes are TRBV3-1 (or the pseudogene TRBV3-2) and TRBJ2-7, with D possibly being TRBD1 (5 bases). This CDR3 is built from 14 residues. The germline V and J ends were trimmed by 7 bases and 0 bases, with 13 bases remaining between them. Germline lookup yields CDR1 LGHDT and CDR2 YNNKEL (reference sequence). This chain's CDR3 is CASTKGYSSYEQYF. CDR3 bases: TGTGCCAGCACCAAGGGGTATAGCTCCTACGAGCAGTACTTC.

The V gene is TRBV11-2, the J gene TRBJ2-3; 8 bases match TRBD2. The V gene's germline CDR1 is SGHAT and CDR2 FQNNGV. Germline trimming cut 0 bases from V and 2 bases from J; bases unmatched to any gene: 7. The CDR3 has 17 residues. The CDR3 DNA reads TGTGCCAGCAGCTTAGATAACAAGCGGGGGTCCACAGATACGCAGTATTTT. Translating it yields CASSLDNKRGSTDTQYF.

V is TRBV6-2 or TRBV6-3 and J is TRBJ1-1; D is undetermined. V lost 1 base, J lost 5 bases, and 5 bases lay in between. Germline lookup yields CDR1 MNHEY and CDR2 SVGEGT. CDR3 size: 12 residues. In DNA form, the CDR3 reads TGTGCCAGCAGTTACTACGGGACTGAAGCTTTCTTT. Protein: CASSYYGTEAFF.